This TCR beta chain was identified during a study of T cell repertoires in cytomegalovirus infection. Points on this clonotype: Antigen: not known.

Study-wide points: In two of eight donors, the top clonotype was HLA-C-restricted CMV-specific.

Trimming took 7 bases from V and 12 from J, leaving 16 bases between them. The CDR3 sequence is 12 residues long. Germline V gene lookup returns CDR1 MGHDK and CDR2 SYGVNS. TCRdb re-derived calls from the reads in MiXCR, one entry per CDR3 protein. The profile shows about 830,000 distinct CDR3 sequences, approximately 32% of them singletons. This sequence originates from a human donor in good health (CMV status not recorded). Some clones in this sample may be carry-over from other donors' samples. This rearrangement joins TRBV25-1 to TRBJ2-1; maybe TRBD2 (6 bases). The source material was cultured CD8+ T cells from PBMCs, sampled from culture after CMV antigen stimulation. The CDR3 nucleotides read TGTGCCAGCATAGCCTTTCACGGGGGGCAGTTCTTC. Protein product: CASIAFHGGQFF. Looking up the rest from reference TRBV25-1 and TRBJ2-1 gives the full variable domain: EADIYQTPRYLVIGTGKKITLECSQTMGHDKMYWYQQDPGMELHLIHYSYGVNSTEKGDLSSESTVSRIRTEHFPLTLESARPSHTSQYLCASIAFHGGQFFGPGTRLTVL.